This note documents a single T cell receptor (beta chain) sequence. From germline, CDR1 is SGHNT and CDR2 YYREEE (reference sequence). This CDR3 has 16 residues. V lost 5 bases and J lost 1, with 13 bases in between. The sample comes from a study of OX40 agonist ivuxolimab in advanced cancers. Study summary: As their treatment, patients were administered ivuxolimab, an agonistic anti-OX40 (CD134) antibody.

Here immunoSEQ multiplex PCR was the method, and the copy in TCRdb shows in-frame clones only, minus some. The sample shows tens of thousands of clones, about nine tenths of them seen only once. V usage is TRBV5-4 and J usage is TRBJ2-6; unclear D gene. The receptor was derived from an adult with an advanced solid tumor such as melanoma, head and neck, liver or kidney cancer. The starting material was CD4+ or CD8+ T cells sorted from blood, obtained in a trial of the OX40 agonist ivuxolimab. DNA of the CDR3: TGTGCCAGCAGGAACCTCTTTTCGTCTGGGGCCAACGTCCTGACTTTC. It encodes CASRNLFSSGANVLTF.